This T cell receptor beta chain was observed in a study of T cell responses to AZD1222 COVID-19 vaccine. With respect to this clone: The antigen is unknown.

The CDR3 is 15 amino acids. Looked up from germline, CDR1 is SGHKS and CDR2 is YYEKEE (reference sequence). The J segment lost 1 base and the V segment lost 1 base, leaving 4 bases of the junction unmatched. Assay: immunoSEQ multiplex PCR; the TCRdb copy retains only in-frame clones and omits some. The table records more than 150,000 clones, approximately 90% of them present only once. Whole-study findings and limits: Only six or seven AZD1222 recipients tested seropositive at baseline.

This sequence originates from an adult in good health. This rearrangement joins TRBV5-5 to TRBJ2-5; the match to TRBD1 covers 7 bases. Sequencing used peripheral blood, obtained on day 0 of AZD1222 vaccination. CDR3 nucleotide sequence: TGTGCCAGCAGCTTGCAGGCAGGGGGCCAAGAGACCCAGTACTTC. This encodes CASSLQAGGQETQYF.